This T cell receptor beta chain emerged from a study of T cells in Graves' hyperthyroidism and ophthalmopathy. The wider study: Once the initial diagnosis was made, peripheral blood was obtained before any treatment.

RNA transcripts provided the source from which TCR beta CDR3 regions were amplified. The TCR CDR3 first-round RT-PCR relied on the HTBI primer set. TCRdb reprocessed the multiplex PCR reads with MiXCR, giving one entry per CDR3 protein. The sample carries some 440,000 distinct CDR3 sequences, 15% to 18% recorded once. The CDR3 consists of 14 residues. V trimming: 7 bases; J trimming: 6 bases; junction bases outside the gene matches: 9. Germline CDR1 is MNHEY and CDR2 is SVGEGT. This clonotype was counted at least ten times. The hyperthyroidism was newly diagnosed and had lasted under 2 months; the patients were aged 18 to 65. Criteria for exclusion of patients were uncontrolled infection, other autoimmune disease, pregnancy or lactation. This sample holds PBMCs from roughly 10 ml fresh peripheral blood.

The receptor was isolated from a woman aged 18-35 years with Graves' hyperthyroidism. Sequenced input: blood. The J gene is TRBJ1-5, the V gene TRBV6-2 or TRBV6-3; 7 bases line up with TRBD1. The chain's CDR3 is CASNRDREGQPQHF. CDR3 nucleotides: TGTGCCAGCAACCGAGACAGGGAAGGTCAGCCCCAGCATTTT.